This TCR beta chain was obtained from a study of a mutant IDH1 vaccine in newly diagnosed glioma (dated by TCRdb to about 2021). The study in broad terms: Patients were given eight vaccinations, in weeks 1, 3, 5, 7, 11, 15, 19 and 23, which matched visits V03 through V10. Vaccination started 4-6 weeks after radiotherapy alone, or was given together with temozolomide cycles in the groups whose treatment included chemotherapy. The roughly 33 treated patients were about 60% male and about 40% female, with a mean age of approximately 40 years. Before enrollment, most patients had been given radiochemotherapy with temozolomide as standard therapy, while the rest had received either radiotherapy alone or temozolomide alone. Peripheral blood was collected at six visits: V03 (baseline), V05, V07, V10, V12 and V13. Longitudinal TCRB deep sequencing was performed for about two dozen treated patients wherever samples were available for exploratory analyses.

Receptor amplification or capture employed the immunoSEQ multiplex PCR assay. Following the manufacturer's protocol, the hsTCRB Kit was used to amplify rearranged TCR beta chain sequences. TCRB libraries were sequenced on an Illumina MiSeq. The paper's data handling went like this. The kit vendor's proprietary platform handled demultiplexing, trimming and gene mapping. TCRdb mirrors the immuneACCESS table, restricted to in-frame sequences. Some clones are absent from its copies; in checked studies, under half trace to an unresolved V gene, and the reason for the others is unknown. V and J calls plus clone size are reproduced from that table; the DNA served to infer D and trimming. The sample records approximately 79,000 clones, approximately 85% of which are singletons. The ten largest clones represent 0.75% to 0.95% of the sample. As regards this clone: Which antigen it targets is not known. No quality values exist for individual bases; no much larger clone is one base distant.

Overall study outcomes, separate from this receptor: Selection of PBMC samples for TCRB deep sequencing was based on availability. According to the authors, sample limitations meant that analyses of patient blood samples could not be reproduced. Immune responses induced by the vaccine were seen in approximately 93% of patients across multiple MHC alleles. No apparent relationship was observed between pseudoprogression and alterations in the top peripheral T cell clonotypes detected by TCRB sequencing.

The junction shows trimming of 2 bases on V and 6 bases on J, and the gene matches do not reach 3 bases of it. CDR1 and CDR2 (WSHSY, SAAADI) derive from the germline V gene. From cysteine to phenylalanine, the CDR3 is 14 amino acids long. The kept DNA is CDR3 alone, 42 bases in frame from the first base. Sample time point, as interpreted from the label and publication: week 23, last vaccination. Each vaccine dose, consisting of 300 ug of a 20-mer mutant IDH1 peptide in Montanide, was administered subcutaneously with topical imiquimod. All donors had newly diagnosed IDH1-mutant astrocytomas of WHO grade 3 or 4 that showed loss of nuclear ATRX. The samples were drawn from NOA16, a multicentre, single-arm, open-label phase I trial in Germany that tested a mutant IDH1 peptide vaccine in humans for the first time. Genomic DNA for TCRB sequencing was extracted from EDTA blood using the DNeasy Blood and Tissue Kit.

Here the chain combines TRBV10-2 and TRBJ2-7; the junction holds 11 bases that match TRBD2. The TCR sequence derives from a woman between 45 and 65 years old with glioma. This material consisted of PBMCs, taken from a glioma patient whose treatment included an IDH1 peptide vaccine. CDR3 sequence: CASSETSGRGEQYF. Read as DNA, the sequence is TGCGCCAGCAGTGAGACTAGCGGGAGAGGCGAGCAGTACTTC.